This T cell receptor beta chain was sequenced in a study of blood T cell repertoires in COVID-19. The overall study: Italy, Spain and the United States were the sources of the convalescent and acute COVID-19 samples. T cells, B-cell-depleted T cells, or PBMCs provided the cDNA or gDNA that served as material.

This CDR3 has 15 residues. J was trimmed by 5 bases and V by 4 bases; bases with no gene match: 9. Germline V gene data show CDR1 as SGHAT and CDR2 as FQDESV (reference sequence). As originally analysed: The assay estimated nucleated cells by amplifying reference gene primers. The table came from immunoSEQ multiplex PCR; TCRdb's copy has only in-frame clones and leaves some out. V and J calls and clone size are copied from that table; D and trimming were computed from the DNA. Among roughly 100,000 clones, about 80% were seen once, and the ten largest hold 3.5% to 5%. Sequences were obtained from peripheral blood. V and J are TRBV11-1 and TRBJ1-1; 8 bases map to TRBD1. The receptor was derived from a human donor in a cohort sampled during active COVID-19. CDR3: CASSSGQGSPTEAFF. DNA for the CDR3: TGTGCCAGCAGCTCTGGACAGGGATCTCCAACTGAAGCTTTCTTT.